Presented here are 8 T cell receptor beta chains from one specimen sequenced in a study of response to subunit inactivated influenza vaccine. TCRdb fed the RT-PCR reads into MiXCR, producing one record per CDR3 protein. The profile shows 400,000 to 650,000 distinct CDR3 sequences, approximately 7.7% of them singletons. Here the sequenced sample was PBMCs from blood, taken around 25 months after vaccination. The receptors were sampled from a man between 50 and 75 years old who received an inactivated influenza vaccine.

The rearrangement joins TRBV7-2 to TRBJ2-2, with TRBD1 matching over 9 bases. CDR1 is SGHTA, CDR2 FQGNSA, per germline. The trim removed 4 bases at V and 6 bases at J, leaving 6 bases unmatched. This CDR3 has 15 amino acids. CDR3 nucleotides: TGTGCCAGCAGCTCAATGGGACAGGGTCCCGGGGAGCTGTTTTTT. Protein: CASSSMGQGPGELFF.

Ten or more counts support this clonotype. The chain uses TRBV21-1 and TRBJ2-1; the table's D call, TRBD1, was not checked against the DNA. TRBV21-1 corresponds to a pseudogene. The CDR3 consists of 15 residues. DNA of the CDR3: TGTGCCAGCAGCAAAAATCAGGGGGCTGTCCATGAGCAGTTCTTC. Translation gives CASSKNQGAVHEQFF.

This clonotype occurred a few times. The DNA for the CDR3 is TGTGCCATCAGTAATTCGTTAAATGGCGCGGAAGCTTTCTTT. This gives the protein CAISNSLNGAEAFF. The V call is TRBV10-3, the J call TRBJ1-1; D is ambiguous. Trimming pared 5 bases from V and 8 bases from J, leaving 18 bases between. The CDR3 loop spans 14 amino acids. Looked up from germline, CDR1 is ENHRY and CDR2 is SYGVKD.

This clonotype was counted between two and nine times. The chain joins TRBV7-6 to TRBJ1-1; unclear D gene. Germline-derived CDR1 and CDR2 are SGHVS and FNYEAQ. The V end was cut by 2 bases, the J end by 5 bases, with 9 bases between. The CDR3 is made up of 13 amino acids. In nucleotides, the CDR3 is TGTGCCAGCAGCTTATGGTCGGAAACTGAAGCTTTCTTT. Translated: CASSLWSETEAFF.

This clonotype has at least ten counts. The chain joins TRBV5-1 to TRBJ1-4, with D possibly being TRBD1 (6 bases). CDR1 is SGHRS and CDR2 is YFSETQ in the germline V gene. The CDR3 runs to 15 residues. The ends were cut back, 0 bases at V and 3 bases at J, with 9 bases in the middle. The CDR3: CASSLGQAANEKLFF. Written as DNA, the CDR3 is TGCGCCAGCAGCTTGGGACAGGCCGCTAATGAAAAACTGTTTTTT.

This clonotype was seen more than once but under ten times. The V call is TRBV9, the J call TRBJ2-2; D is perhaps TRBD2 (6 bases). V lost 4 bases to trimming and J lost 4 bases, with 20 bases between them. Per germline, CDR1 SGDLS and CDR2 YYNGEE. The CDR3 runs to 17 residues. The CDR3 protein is CASSPARAQGGTGELFF. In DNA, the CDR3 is TGTGCCAGCAGCCCAGCGCGGGCCCAGGGAGGCACCGGGGAGCTGTTTTTT.

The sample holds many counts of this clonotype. CDR3 amino acids: CASSWGDEQYF. For the CDR3, the DNA is TGTGCCAGCAGTTGGGGCGACGAGCAGTACTTC. The genes are TRBV28 and TRBJ2-7; possibly TRBD1 for D (5 bases). From germline, CDR1 is MDHEN and CDR2 SYDVKM. The CDR3 sequence is 11 residues long. The V gene lost 4 bases and the J gene lost 5 bases, with 6 bases spanning the gap. Variable domain in full (rest from reference TRBV28 and TRBJ2-7): DVKVTQSSRYLVKRTGEKVFLECVQDMDHENMFWYRQDPGLGLRLIYFSYDVKMKEKGDIPEGYSVSREKKERFSLILESASTNQTSMYLCASSWGDEQYFGPGTRLTVT.

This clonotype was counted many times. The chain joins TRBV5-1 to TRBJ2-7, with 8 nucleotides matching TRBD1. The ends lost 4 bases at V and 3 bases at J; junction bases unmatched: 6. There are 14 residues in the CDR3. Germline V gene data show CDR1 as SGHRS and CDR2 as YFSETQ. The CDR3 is CASSQGQVIYEQYF. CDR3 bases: TGCGCCAGCAGCCAGGGACAGGTTATCTACGAGCAGTACTTC.